Shown below are 27 T cell receptor beta chains from a single sample sequenced in a study of T-cell reconstitution after alpha-beta-depleted transplantation in children. Library preparation (for TCRbeta) was performed with unique molecular identifiers. TCRdb processed the PCR reads anew with MiXCR; each CDR3 protein has one entry. The sample carries fewer than 550,000 distinct CDR3 sequences, roughly a tenth recorded once. Specimen: PBMCs, collected before TCRalphabeta/CD19-depleted stem cell transplant. The receptors shown here come from a child aged 2 to 15 with inherited bone marrow failure, due to receive a stem cell transplant.

The chain has TRBV4-1 and TRBJ2-5; 9 bases align to TRBD2. The CDR3 spans 16 residues. Germline lookup yields CDR1 MGHRA and CDR2 YSYEKL. The ends lost 4 bases at V and 6 bases at J; junction bases unmatched: 12. CDR3 in amino acids: CASSRMGGRVSQTQYF. The CDR3 nucleotides are TGCGCCAGCAGCCGGATGGGCGGGAGGGTATCGCAGACCCAGTACTTC.

This clonotype showed up many times. The chain combines TRBV7-6 with TRBJ2-7; weak D call: TRBD2 (6 bases). This CDR3 has 15 amino acids. Between the trimmed V and J ends, which lost 5 bases and 4 bases, there was a span of 18 bases. In germline, CDR1 is SGHVS, CDR2 FNYEAQ. The CDR3 bases are TGTGCCAGCAGCCTCCTCGGGAGAGGCGGATACGAGCAGTACTTC. This codes for CASSLLGRGGYEQYF.

This clonotype was counted many times. For the CDR3, the DNA is TGTGCCACCAGCAGTGTAGCGGGAGTGCCAGATACGCAGTATTTT. Amino acid sequence: CATSSVAGVPDTQYF. V is TRBV15 and J is TRBJ2-3; 9 bases line up with TRBD2. The CDR3 has 15 amino acids. After removal of 3 bases from V and 4 bases from J, the junction contained 5 bases not matched to a gene. CDR1 is LNHNV, CDR2 YYDKDF, per germline (reference sequence).

This clonotype has ten or more counts. The V call is TRBV30, the J call TRBJ2-2; D unresolved. Germline V gene sequence: CDR1 GTSNPN, CDR2 SVGIG (reference sequence). V was shortened by 0 bases and J by 5 bases, with 7 bases between the two germline ends. The CDR3 length is 13 residues. The chain's CDR3 is CAWSVRVTGELFF. The CDR3 bases are TGTGCCTGGAGTGTCCGGGTTACCGGGGAGCTGTTTTTT.

This clonotype has at least ten counts. The V gene is TRBV6-5, the J gene TRBJ1-2, with a tentative D call TRBD1 (6 bases). Germline V lookup: CDR1 MNHEY, CDR2 SVGAGI. With 7 bases removed from V and 3 bases from J, the gap between germline ends came to 15 bases. The CDR3 extends over 14 amino acids. The CDR3 sequence: CASKTSQGYYGYTF. Written as DNA, the CDR3 is TGTGCCAGCAAAACCTCACAGGGATACTATGGCTACACCTTC.

This clonotype was seen at least ten times. The chain carries TRBV20-1 and TRBJ2-5; D remains unclear. Germline V gene sequence: CDR1 DFQATT, CDR2 SNEGSKA (reference sequence). The CDR3 loop spans 11 amino acids. Trimming took off 5 bases at V and 3 bases at J, with 7 bases between the two ends. The CDR3 sequence is CSARLEETQYF. Here the CDR3 DNA reads TGCAGTGCTCGCCTCGAAGAGACCCAGTACTTC.

This clonotype was observed many times. This chain connects TRBV10-3 to TRBJ2-7, with D tentatively TRBD2 (6 bases). The CDR3 totals 14 residues. V shed 0 bases and J shed 2 bases, with 8 bases lying between them. The germline gives CDR1 ENHRY, CDR2 SYGVKD. In nucleotides, the CDR3 is TGTGCCATCAGTGAGTCGGCGGGAACCTACGAGCAGTACTTC. It yields the protein CAISESAGTYEQYF.

This chain connects TRBV6-2 or TRBV6-3 to TRBJ2-1, with 8 bases identical to TRBD2. The CDR3 runs to 16 residues. The J segment lost 10 bases and the V segment lost 6 bases, leaving 17 bases of the junction unmatched. Germline V gene lookup returns CDR1 MNHEY and CDR2 SVGEGT. CDR3 DNA: TGTGCCAGCAGCTCATTAGCGGGGCTCGTCCAGTGGGAGCAGTTCTTC. Protein product: CASSSLAGLVQWEQFF.

Many counts were recorded for this clonotype. The chain recombines TRBV19 with TRBJ1-5; tentatively, D is TRBD1 (6 bases). The ends were cut back, 5 bases at V and 2 bases at J, with 13 bases in the middle. Germline V lookup: CDR1 LNHDA, CDR2 SQIVND (reference sequence). The CDR3 is 15 amino acids. The CDR3 sequence: CASSSQGRGNQPQHF. The CDR3 DNA follows: TGTGCCAGTAGTTCACAGGGTAGGGGCAATCAGCCCCAGCATTTT.

Many counts were recorded for this clonotype. V usage is TRBV5-1 and J usage is TRBJ2-5; D is perhaps TRBD1 (5 bases). This CDR3 spans 14 amino acids. Germline V gene lookup returns CDR1 SGHRS and CDR2 YFSETQ. The V and J ends lost 0 bases and 2 bases respectively, with 8 bases between them. The CDR3 sequence: CASSLETEQETQYF. CDR3 sequence (DNA): TGCGCCAGCAGCTTGGAGACAGAGCAAGAGACCCAGTACTTC.

V and J are TRBV19 and TRBJ1-1, with no clear D. V was cut by 5 bases and J by 0 bases, with 10 bases left in between. The CDR3 length is 14 residues. Germline CDR1 is LNHDA and CDR2 is SQIVND (reference sequence). CDR3 DNA sequence: TGTGCCAGTAGTGATTGGGCCATGAACACTGAAGCTTTCTTT. Amino acid sequence: CASSDWAMNTEAFF.

This clonotype was counted ten times or more. The chain is built from TRBV19 and TRBJ2-6, with a weak D call TRBD1 (6 bases). V lost 7 bases to trimming and J lost 4 bases, with 11 bases between them. This CDR3 is built from 14 residues. Germline lookup yields CDR1 LNHDA and CDR2 SQIVND (reference sequence). The CDR3 reads CASTPGVGANVLTF. DNA for the CDR3: TGTGCCAGTACCCCAGGGGTCGGGGCCAACGTCCTGACTTTC.

This clonotype was found many times. The V call is TRBV10-3, the J call TRBJ2-7, with 8 bases lining up with TRBD1. Germline V gene lookup returns CDR1 ENHRY and CDR2 SYGVKD. V dropped 7 bases and J dropped 5; count of bases not matched to a gene: 10. This CDR3 comprises 14 residues. DNA for the CDR3: TGTGCCATCAATCCGACAGGGGCGGCCCACGAGCAGTACTTC. This codes for CAINPTGAAHEQYF.

This clonotype has ten or more counts. The rearrangement uses TRBV5-1 and TRBJ2-7; 13 bases align to TRBD2. Germline loops: CDR1 SGHRS, CDR2 YFSETQ. The CDR3 is 16 amino acids. Losses at the gene ends were 1 base for V and 3 bases for J; bases not matched to a gene: 4. The CDR3 DNA reads as TGCGCCAGCAGCTTGACCGGGACTAGCGGGATCTACGAGCAGTACTTC. Its translation is CASSLTGTSGIYEQYF.

The chain carries TRBV28 and TRBJ1-1; TRBD1 might be the D (6 bases). The V gene's germline CDR1 is MDHEN and CDR2 SYDVKM. The CDR3 loop spans 11 amino acids. The ends were cut back, 11 bases at V and 4 bases at J, with 11 bases in the middle. CDR3 protein: CAGTRGTEAFF. CDR3 nucleotides: TGTGCCGGGACCAGGGGCACTGAAGCTTTCTTT. Based on the CDR3 plus reference TRBV28 and TRBJ1-1, the full variable domain is DVKVTQSSRYLVKRTGEKVFLECVQDMDHENMFWYRQDPGLGLRLIYFSYDVKMKEKGDIPEGYSVSREKKERFSLILESASTNQTSMYLCAGTRGTEAFFGQGTRLTVV.

In its sample, this clonotype was seen many times. The rearrangement joins TRBV29-1 to TRBJ2-1; 9 nucleotides match TRBD2. The V gene end was trimmed by 6 bases and the J gene end by 2 bases; junction bases not matched to a gene: 14. CDR1 and CDR2 (germline): SQVTM, ANQGSEA. The CDR3 has 17 residues. The CDR3 loop is CSVTRQGLARTYNEQFF. CDR3 nucleotide sequence: TGCAGCGTGACGCGACAGGGACTAGCCCGAACCTACAATGAGCAGTTCTTC.

On this clonotype itself: A much larger clone lies one base from this, so it may be a read error. V and J are TRBV11-2 and TRBJ2-1; D may be TRBD1 (5 bases). Germline CDR1 is SGHAT and CDR2 is FQNNGV. The CDR3 is made up of 14 amino acids. CDR3 nucleotides: TGTGCCAGCAGCTTAAAGGGGTTTGGCGATGACCAGTTCTTC. This sequence encodes CASSLKGFGDDQFF.

This clonotype was counted ten times or more. This sequence joins TRBV6-5 and TRBJ2-7; D is undetermined. V was clipped by 6 bases and J by 1 base, with 7 bases between them. The CDR3 extends over 12 amino acids. Per germline, CDR1 MNHEY and CDR2 SVGAGI. In DNA form, the CDR3 reads TGTGCCAGCAGAACCGGATCCTACGAGCAGTACTTC. Translated, it gives CASRTGSYEQYF.

V gene TRBV7-2 combines with J gene TRBJ2-7; TRBD2 is a possible D gene (6 bases). CDR1 is SGHTA, CDR2 FQGNSA, per germline. The V gene lost 4 bases and the J gene lost 2 bases, with 15 bases spanning the gap. This CDR3 has 15 residues. CDR3 amino acids: CASSSETGLTYEQYF. CDR3 sequence (DNA): TGTGCCAGCAGCTCTGAAACGGGACTGACCTACGAGCAGTACTTC.

This clonotype was counted a few times. The CDR3 DNA reads TGTGCCTGGAACCCCATGGGTTCCCTGACAGAGCAGTACTTC. Translation: CAWNPMGSLTEQYF. The chain uses TRBV30 and TRBJ2-7; D remains ambiguous. CDR3 length: 14 residues. V shed 4 bases and J shed 7 bases, with 20 bases lying between them. The germline CDR1 and CDR2 sequences are GTSNPN and SVGIG (reference sequence).

In this sample, this clonotype turned up many times. The CDR3 is CASSLTPLGGGGYTF. CDR3 coding DNA: TGTGCCAGCAGCTTAACCCCCCTGGGGGGCGGGGGCTACACCTTC. The chain recombines TRBV12-3 or TRBV12-4 with TRBJ1-2; a weak D match, TRBD1 (6 bases). The CDR3 runs to 15 residues. V was shortened by 6 bases and J by 8 bases, with 22 bases between the two germline ends.

This clonotype was observed a handful of times. The chain joins TRBV28 to TRBJ1-5; tentative D call: TRBD1 (5 bases). The CDR3 is made up of 17 amino acids. Deletions cut 1 base from V and 0 bases from J, with 13 bases between. CDR1 is MDHEN, CDR2 SYDVKM, per germline. DNA for the CDR3: TGTGCCAGCAGTTTATCGGGGCTCAGATATAGCAATCAGCCCCAGCATTTT. Protein product: CASSLSGLRYSNQPQHF.

This clonotype was recorded at least ten times. V gene TRBV5-1 combines with J gene TRBJ2-1, with a tentative D call TRBD2 (5 bases). This CDR3 region has 16 residues. V lost 0 bases and J lost 6, with 16 bases in between. The V gene's germline CDR1 is SGHRS and CDR2 YFSETQ. The CDR3 DNA sequence: TGCGCCAGCAGCTTGGGTTCCGGGATTCCACGCAATGAGCAGTTCTTC. It codes for CASSLGSGIPRNEQFF.

This clonotype was seen ten or more times. The V and J genes are TRBV19 and TRBJ2-1, with no clear D. The V end was cut by 0 bases, the J end by 6 bases, with 6 bases between. The CDR3 loop spans 13 amino acids. In germline, CDR1 is LNHDA, CDR2 SQIVND (reference sequence). The DNA for the CDR3 is TGTGCCAGTAGTATAGACCCCCGCAATGAGCAGTTCTTC. The encoded protein is CASSIDPRNEQFF.

This clonotype was observed at least ten times. The rearrangement links TRBV20-1 to TRBJ2-1; D not resolved. V was clipped by 6 bases and J by 1 base, with 19 bases between them. This CDR3 contains 16 residues. Germline values: CDR1 DFQATT, CDR2 SNEGSKA (reference sequence). As DNA, the CDR3 is TGCAGTGCCCCCTTCAAGGCTACCCTTTCCTACAATGAGCAGTTCTTC. Translating gives CSAPFKATLSYNEQFF.

The table lists this clonotype with a few counts. The gene calls are TRBV5-1 and TRBJ1-2; 8 bases match TRBD1. With 4 bases clipped from V and 0 bases from J, the junction kept 5 bases outside the gene matches. The CDR3 spans 15 residues. The germline CDR1 and CDR2 sequences are SGHRS and YFSETQ. The CDR3 loop is CASSLYRGSNYGYTF. In nucleotides, the CDR3 is TGCGCCAGCAGCCTATACAGGGGGTCTAACTATGGCTACACCTTC.

V usage is TRBV7-3 and J usage is TRBJ2-3, with a possible D match to TRBD2 (6 bases). V lost 5 bases to trimming and J lost 3 bases, with 12 bases between them. Germline V gene sequence: CDR1 SGHTA, CDR2 FQGTGA. The CDR3 contains 14 residues. Here the CDR3 reads CASSGARGTDTQYF. In DNA form, the CDR3 reads TGTGCCAGCAGCGGGGCTCGGGGGACAGATACGCAGTATTTT.